This TCR beta chain emerged from a study of PD-1 blockade in classical Hodgkin lymphoma. TCRdb's table, derived via immunoSEQ multiplex PCR, lists solely in-frame clones and lacks some. The sample yields about 29,000 clones, 85% to 90% seen once. With 8 bases clipped from V and 6 bases from J, the junction kept 13 bases outside the gene matches. This CDR3 has 16 amino acids. CDR1 and CDR2 (germline): SNHLY, FYNNEI. Every patient relapsed after autologous stem cell transplantation, and brentuximab vedotin exposure varied. The CD8+ T cells came from thawed PBMCs through magnetic negative selection. The receptor comes from a human donor with classical Hodgkin lymphoma. The sequences come from CD8+ T cells from blood, collected at baseline. This chain links TRBV2 with TRBJ2-3, with 11 bases matching TRBD2. The CDR3, as DNA: TGTGCCAGCTGCCGGGATTCACTAGCGGGAGCGGATACGCAGTATTTT. Translating gives CASCRDSLAGADTQYF.